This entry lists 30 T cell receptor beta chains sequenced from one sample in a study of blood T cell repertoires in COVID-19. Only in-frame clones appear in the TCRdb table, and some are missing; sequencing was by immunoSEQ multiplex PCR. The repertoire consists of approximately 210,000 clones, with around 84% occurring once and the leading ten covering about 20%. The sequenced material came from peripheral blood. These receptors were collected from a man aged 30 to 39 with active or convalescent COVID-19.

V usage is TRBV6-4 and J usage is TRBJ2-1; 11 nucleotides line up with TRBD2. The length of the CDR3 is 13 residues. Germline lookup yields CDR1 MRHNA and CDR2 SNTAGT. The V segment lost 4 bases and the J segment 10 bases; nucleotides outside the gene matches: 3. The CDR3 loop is CASSGSGRAEQFF. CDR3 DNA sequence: TGTGCCAGCAGTGGTAGCGGGAGGGCAGAGCAGTTCTTC.

The CDR3 DNA is TGTGCCAGCAACCGGGACAGGGGCTACGAGCAGTACTTC. It encodes CASNRDRGYEQYF. V is TRBV6-6 and J is TRBJ2-7, with 10 bases fitting TRBD1. The germline CDR1 and CDR2 sequences are MNHNY and SVGAGI (reference sequence). V trimming: 7 bases; J trimming: 3 bases; junction bases outside the gene matches: 3. The CDR3 spans 13 residues.

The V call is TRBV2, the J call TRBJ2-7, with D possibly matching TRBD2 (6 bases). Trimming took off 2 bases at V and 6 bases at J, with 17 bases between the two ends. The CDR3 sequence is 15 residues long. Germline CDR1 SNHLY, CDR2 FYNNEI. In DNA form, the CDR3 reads TGTGCCAGCAGTGAATTAAGTGGACTAACTTTCGAGCAGTACTTC. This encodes CASSELSGLTFEQYF. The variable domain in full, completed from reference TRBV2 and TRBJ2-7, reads EPEVTQTPSHQVTQMGQEVILRCVPISNHLYFYWYRQILGQKVEFLVSFYNNEISEKSEIFDDQFSVERPDGSNFTLKIRSTKLEDSAMYFCASSELSGLTFEQYFGPGTRLTVT.

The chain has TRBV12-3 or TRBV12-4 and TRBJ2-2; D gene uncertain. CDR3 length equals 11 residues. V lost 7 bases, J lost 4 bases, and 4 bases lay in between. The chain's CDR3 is CASTSTGELFF. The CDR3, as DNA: TGTGCCAGCACCTCCACCGGGGAGCTGTTTTTT.

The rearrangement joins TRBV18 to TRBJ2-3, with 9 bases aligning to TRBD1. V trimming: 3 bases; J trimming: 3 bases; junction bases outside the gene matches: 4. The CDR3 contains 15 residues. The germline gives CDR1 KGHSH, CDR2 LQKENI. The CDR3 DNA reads TGTGCCAGCTCACCTCGTGGACAGGGGACAGATACGCAGTATTTT. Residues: CASSPRGQGTDTQYF.

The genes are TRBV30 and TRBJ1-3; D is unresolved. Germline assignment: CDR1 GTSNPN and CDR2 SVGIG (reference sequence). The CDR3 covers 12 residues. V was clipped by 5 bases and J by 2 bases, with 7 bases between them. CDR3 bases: TGTGCCTGGGGCGGAGCTGGAAACACCATATATTTT. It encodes CAWGGAGNTIYF.

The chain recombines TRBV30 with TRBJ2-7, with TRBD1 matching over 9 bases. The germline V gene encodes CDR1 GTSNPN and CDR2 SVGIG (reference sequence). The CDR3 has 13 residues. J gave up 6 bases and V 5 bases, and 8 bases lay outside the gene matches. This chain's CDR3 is CAWEPGTGTEQYF. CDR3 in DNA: TGTGCCTGGGAACCCGGGACAGGGACCGAGCAGTACTTC.

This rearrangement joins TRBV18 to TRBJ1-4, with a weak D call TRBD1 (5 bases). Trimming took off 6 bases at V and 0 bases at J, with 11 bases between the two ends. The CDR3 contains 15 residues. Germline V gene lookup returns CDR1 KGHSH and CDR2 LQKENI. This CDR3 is CASSRGSATNEKLFF. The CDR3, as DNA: TGTGCCAGCTCTCGGGGGAGTGCAACTAATGAAAAACTGTTTTTT.

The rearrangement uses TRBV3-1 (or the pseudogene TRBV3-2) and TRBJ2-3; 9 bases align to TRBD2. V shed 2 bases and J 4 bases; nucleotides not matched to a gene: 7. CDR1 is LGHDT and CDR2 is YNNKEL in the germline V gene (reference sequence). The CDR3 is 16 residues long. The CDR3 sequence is CASSQPGLARPDTQYF. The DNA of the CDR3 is TGTGCCAGCAGCCAACCGGGACTAGCAAGACCAGATACGCAGTATTTT.

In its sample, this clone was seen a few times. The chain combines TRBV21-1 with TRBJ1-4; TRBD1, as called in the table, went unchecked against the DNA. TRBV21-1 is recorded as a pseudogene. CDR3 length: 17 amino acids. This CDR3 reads CASSNVAGPGRGEKLFF. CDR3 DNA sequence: TGTGCCAGCAGCAACGTGGCCGGACCGGGTAGGGGTGAAAAACTGTTTTTT.

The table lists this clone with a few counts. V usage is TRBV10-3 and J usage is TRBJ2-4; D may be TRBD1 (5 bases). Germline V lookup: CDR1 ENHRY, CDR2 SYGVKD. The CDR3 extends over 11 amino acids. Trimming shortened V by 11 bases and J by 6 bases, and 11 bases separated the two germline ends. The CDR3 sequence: CAVGAGNIQYF. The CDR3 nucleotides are TGTGCCGTAGGGGCAGGAAACATTCAGTACTTC.

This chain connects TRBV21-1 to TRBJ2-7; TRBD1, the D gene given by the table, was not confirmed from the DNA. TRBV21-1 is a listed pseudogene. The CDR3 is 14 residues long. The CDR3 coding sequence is TGTGCCAGCGGCCGGGACAGTACTCCCTACGAGCAGTACTTC. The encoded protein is CASGRDSTPYEQYF.

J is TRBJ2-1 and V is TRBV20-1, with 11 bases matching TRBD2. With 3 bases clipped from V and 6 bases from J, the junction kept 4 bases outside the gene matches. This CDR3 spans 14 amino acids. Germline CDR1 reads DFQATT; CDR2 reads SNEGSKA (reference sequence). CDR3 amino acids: CSASKTSGTNEQFF. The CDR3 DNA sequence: TGCAGTGCTAGTAAGACTAGCGGGACCAATGAGCAGTTCTTC.

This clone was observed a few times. In nucleotides, the CDR3 is TGTGCCAGCAGCTTAACCTCCGTCGGTGAGCAGTTCTTC. It yields the protein CASSLTSVGEQFF. The chain joins TRBV7-3 to TRBJ2-1; no definite D call. Germline loops: CDR1 SGHTA, CDR2 FQGTGA. V gave up 0 bases and J gave up 9 bases, with 9 bases separating them. The CDR3 has 13 amino acids.

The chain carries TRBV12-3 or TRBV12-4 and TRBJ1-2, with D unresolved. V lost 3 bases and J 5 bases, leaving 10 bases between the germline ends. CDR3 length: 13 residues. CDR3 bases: TGTGCCAGCAGTTTCGTAGAAAAGTATGGCTACACCTTC. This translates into CASSFVEKYGYTF.

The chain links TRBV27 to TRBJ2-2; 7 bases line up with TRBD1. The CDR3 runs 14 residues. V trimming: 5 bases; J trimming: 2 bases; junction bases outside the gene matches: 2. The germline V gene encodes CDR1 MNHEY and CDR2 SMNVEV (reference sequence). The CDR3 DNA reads TGTGCCAGCAGTAGGGACAGAAACACCGGGGAGCTGTTTTTT. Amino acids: CASSRDRNTGELFF.

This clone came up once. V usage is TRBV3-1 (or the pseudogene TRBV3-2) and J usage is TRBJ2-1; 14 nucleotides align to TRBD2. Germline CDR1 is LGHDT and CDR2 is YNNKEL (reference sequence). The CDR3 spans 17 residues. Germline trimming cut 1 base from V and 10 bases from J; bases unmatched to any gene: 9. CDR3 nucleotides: TGTGCCAGCAGCCAAGGTGGACTAGCGGGGGGAACAAGGGAGCAGTTCTTC. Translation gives CASSQGGLAGGTREQFF.

The CDR3 sequence is CASSQDRGGNTIYF. The CDR3, as DNA: TGCGCCAGCAGCCAAGACAGGGGGGGAAACACCATATATTTT. The chain couples TRBV5-1 to TRBJ1-3; TRBD1 matches at 9 bases. CDR1 is SGHRS, CDR2 YFSETQ, per germline. V was clipped by 4 bases and J by 4 bases; unmatched bases: 3. The CDR3 runs to 14 residues. Full variable domain (remainder filled in from reference TRBV5-1 and TRBJ1-3): KAGVTQTPRYLIKTRGQQVTLSCSPISGHRSVSWYQQTPGQGLQFLFEYFSETQRNKGNFPGRFSGRQFSNSRSEMNVSTLELGDSALYLCASSQDRGGNTIYFGEGSWLTVV.

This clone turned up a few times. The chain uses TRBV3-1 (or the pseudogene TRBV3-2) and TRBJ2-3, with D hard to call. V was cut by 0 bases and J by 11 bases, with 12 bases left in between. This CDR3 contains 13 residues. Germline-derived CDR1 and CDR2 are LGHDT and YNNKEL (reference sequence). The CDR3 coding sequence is TGTGCCAGCAGCCAAGATCGTAAAGCAGGGCAGTATTTT. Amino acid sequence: CASSQDRKAGQYF.

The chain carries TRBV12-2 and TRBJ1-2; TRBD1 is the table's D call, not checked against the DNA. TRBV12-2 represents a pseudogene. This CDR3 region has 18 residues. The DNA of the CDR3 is TGTGCAAGTCGCTTAGGGGGATCACTACAGGGGGCAAGGTATGGCTACACCTTC. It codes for CASRLGGSLQGARYGYTF.

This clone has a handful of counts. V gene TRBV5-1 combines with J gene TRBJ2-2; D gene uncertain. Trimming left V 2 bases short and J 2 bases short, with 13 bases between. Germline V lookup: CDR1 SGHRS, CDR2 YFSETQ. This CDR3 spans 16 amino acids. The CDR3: CASSLQTMLNTGELFF. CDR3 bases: TGCGCCAGCAGCTTACAGACAATGCTAAACACCGGGGAGCTGTTTTTT.

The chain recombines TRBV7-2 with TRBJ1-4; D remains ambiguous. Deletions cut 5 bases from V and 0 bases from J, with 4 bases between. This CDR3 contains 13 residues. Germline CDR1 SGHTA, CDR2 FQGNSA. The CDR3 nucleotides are TGTGCCAGCAGCCCCGCAACTAATGAAAAACTGTTTTTT. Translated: CASSPATNEKLFF.

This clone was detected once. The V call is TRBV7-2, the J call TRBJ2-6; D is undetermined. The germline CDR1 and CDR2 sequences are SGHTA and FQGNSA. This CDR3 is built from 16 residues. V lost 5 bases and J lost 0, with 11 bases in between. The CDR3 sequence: CASSPLVGSGANVLTF. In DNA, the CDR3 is TGTGCCAGCAGCCCCCTAGTGGGCTCTGGGGCCAACGTCCTGACTTTC.

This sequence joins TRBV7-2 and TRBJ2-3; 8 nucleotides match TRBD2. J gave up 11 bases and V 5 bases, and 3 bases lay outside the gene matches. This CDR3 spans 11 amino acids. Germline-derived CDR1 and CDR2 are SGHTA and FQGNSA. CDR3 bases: TGTGCCAGCAGCGCCAGCGGGAGGCAGTATTTT. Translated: CASSASGRQYF.

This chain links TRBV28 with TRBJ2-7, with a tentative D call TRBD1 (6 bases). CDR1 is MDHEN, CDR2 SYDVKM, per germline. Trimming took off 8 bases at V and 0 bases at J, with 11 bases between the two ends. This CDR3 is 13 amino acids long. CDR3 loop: CASQGLPSYEQYF. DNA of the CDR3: TGTGCCAGCCAGGGGCTCCCCTCCTACGAGCAGTACTTC.

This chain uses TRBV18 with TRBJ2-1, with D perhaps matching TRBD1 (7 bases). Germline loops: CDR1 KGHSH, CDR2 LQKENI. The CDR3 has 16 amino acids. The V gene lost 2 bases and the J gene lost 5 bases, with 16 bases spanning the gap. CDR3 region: CASSPSVPGGHNEQFF. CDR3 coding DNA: TGTGCCAGCTCACCATCGGTTCCAGGGGGGCACAATGAGCAGTTCTTC.

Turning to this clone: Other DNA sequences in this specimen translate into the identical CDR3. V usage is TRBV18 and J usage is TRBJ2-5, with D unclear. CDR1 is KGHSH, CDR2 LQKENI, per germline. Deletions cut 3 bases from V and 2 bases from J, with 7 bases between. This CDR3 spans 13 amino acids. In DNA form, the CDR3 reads TGTGCCAGCTCACCGAACCGGCAAGAGACCCAGTACTTC. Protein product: CASSPNRQETQYF.

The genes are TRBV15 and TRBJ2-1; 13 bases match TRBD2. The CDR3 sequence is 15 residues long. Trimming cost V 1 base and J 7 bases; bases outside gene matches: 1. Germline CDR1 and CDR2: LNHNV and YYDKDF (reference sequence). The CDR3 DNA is TGTGCCACCAGCAGAGGGACTAGCGGGAGTAATGAGCAGTTCTTC. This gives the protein CATSRGTSGSNEQFF.

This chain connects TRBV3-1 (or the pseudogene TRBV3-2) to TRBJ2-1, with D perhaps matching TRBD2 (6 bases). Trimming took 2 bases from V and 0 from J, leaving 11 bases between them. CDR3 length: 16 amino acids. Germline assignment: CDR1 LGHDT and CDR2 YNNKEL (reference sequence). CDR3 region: CASSQWRGASYNEQFF. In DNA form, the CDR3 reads TGTGCCAGCAGCCAATGGCGGGGTGCCTCCTACAATGAGCAGTTCTTC.

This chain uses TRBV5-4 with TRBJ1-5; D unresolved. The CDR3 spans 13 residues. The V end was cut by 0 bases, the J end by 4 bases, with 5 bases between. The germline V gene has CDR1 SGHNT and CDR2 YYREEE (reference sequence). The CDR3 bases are TGTGCCAGCAGCTTGGGCGAAAATCAGCCCCAGCATTTT. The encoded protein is CASSLGENQPQHF.